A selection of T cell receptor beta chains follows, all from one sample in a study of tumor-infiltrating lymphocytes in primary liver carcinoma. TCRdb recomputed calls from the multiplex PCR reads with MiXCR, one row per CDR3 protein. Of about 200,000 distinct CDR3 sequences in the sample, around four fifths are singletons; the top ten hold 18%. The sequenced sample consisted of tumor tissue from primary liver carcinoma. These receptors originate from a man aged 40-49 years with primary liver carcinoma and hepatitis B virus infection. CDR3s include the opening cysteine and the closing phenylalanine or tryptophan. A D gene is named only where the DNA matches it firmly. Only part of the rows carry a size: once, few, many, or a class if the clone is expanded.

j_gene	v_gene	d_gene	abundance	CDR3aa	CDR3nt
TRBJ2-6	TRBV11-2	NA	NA	CTSSMGGDRDISLSGANVLTF	TGTACCAGCAGCATGGGGGGAGACAGGGACATTTCCCTCTCTGGGGCCAACGTCCTAACTTTC
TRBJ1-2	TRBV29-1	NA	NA	CSVATEEGVDGYTF	TGCAGCGTTGCAACGGAAGAAGGGGTGGATGGCTACACATTC
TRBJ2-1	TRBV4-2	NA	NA	CASCHAGGHGNNEQFF	TGTGCTAGCTGTCACGCCGGGGGACATGGGAACAATGAGCAGTTCTTC
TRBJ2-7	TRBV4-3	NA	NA	CASSQEQRYDQYF	TGCGCCAGCAGTCAAGAACAGCGCTACGACCAGTACTTC
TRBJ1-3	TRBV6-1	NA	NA	CTSSEESGNTIYF	TGTACCAGCAGTGAAGAGAGTGGAAACACCATATATTTT
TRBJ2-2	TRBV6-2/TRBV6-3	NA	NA	CASSFRGSTGELFF	TGTGCCAGCAGTTTCCGGGGCTCCACCGGGGAGCTGTTTTTT
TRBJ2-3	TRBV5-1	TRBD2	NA	CASSPPSGSPPISPDTQYF	TGCGCCAGCAGCCCCCCTAGCGGGAGTCCACCCATTAGCCCAGACACGCAGTATTTT
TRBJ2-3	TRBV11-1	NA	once	CASSSGGSSVGSRTDMQYF	TGTGCCAGCAGCTCTGGGGGAAGCTCAGTTGGATCCCGCACAGATATGCAGTATTTT
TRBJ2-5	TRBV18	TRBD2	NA	CASSPKRTSGQESQYF	TGTGCCAGCTCACCGAAGAGGACTAGCGGTCAAGAGAGCCAGTACTTC
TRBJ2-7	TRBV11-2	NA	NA	CASSHGGYDQYF	TGTGCCAGCAGTCACGGCGGCTACGATCAGTACTTC